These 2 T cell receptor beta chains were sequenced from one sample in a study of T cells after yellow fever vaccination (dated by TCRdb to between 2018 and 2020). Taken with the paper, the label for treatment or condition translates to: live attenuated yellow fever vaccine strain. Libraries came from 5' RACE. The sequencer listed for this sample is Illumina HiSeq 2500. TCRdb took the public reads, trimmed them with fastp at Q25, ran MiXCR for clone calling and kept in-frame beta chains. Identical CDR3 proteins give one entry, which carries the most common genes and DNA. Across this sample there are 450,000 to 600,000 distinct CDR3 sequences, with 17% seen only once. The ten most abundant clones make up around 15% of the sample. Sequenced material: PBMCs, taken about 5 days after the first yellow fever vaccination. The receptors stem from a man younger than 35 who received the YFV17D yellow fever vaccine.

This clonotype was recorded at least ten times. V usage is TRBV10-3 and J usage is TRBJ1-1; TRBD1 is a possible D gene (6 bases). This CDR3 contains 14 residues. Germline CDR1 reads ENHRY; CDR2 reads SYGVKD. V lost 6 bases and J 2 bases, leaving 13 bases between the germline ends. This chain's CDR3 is CAIRIQGVNTEAFF. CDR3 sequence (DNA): TGTGCCATCAGGATACAGGGCGTAAACACTGAAGCTTTCTTT.

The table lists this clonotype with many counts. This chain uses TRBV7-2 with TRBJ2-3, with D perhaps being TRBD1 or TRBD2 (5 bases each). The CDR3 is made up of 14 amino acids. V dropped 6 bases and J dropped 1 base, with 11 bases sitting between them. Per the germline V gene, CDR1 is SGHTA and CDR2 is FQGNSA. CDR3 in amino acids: CASRRDRRTDTQYF. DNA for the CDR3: TGTGCCAGCAGAAGGGACCGCCGCACAGATACGCAGTATTTT.